This entry lists 2 T cell receptor beta chains sequenced from one sample in a study of cytomegalovirus exposure and HLA in healthy donors. Primers: 60 Vbeta forward and 13 Jbeta reverse. This table comes from immunoSEQ multiplex PCR, and its TCRdb copy is limited to in-frame clones, with some not included. The sample lists 170,000 or so clones, roughly 75% occurring once. The sequenced material came from PBMCs. The receptors stem from a woman between 45 and 65 years old in good health and CMV-seropositive.

This rearrangement joins TRBV14 to TRBJ1-5; perhaps TRBD1 as D (6 bases). This CDR3 has 19 amino acids. V lost 0 bases and J 4 bases, leaving 22 bases between the germline ends. CDR1 and CDR2 (germline): SGHDN, FVKESK. CDR3 bases: TGTGCCAGCAGCCAAGATCAGCCTTCGGTACAGGGTGATAATCAGCCCCAGCATTTT. The encoded protein is CASSQDQPSVQGDNQPQHF.

J is TRBJ2-1 and V is TRBV7-3; the D is unclear. Per the germline V gene, CDR1 is SGHTA and CDR2 is FQGTGA. This CDR3 spans 16 amino acids. Trimming removed 4 bases from V and 4 bases from J, with 17 bases in between. Written as DNA, the CDR3 is TGTGCCAGCAGCTCGAGCCCAACAGATTCATACAATGAGCAGTTCTTC. It is translated as CASSSSPTDSYNEQFF.